This TCR beta chain was retrieved from a study of blood T cell repertoires in COVID-19. Study summary: Acute-phase and convalescent COVID-19 samples originated in the United States, Italy and Spain. Nucleic acid was either cDNA or gDNA, and it came from T cells, B-cell-depleted T cells, or PBMCs.

The authors' processing: Estimation of nucleated cell counts was performed using reference gene primer amplification. The assay was immunoSEQ multiplex PCR, and TCRdb's table has in-frame clones only and misses some. Clonal size and the V and J genes are those of that table, whereas D and trimming came from the DNA. Found here are 100,000 to 150,000 clones, around 86% of them singletons; the top ten hold under 7%. CDR1 LNHDA and CDR2 SQIVND come from the germline V gene (reference sequence). The CDR3 is 17 amino acids. V trimming: 4 bases; J trimming: 2 bases; junction bases outside the gene matches: 9.

This receptor was obtained from a man at least 80 years old with active or convalescent COVID-19. The genes are TRBV19 and TRBJ1-3; 9 bases line up with TRBD1. The specimen was peripheral blood. CDR3 region: CASSTYLQGAPGNTIYF. In DNA, the CDR3 is TGTGCCAGTAGTACTTACTTACAGGGGGCGCCTGGAAACACCATATATTTT.